These 26 T cell receptor beta chains came from one sample sequenced in a study of cytomegalovirus exposure and HLA in healthy donors. The primer mix had 60 Vbeta and 13 Jbeta primers. Some clones are missing from TCRdb's copy, which holds only in-frame ones; the method was immunoSEQ multiplex PCR. This table holds 150,000 to 180,000 clones, more than 75% found once. Sequencing input: PBMCs. The receptors stem from a middle-aged woman in good health and CMV-seropositive.

This clone was seen only once. The chain links TRBV19 to TRBJ1-2, with 9 bases identical to TRBD1. V lost 3 bases, J lost 5 bases, and 10 bases stayed unmatched. Per germline, CDR1 LNHDA and CDR2 SQIVND (reference sequence). The CDR3 is made up of 16 amino acids. CDR3 in DNA: TGTGCCAGTAGTATGCTGGGACAGGGTTCTCGATATGGCTACACCTTC. Its translation: CASSMLGQGSRYGYTF.

This clone was seen just once. The rearrangement links TRBV29-1 to TRBJ1-5, with TRBD1 matching 7 bases. CDR1 SQVTM and CDR2 ANQGSEA come from the germline V gene. The CDR3 spans 13 residues. V was clipped by 6 bases and J by 4 bases; unmatched bases: 6. CDR3 sequence (DNA): TGCAGCGTGAGGGCAGGGGGGAATCAGCCCCAGCATTTT. It translates to CSVRAGGNQPQHF.

The CDR3: CASSRDSVAAFF. The CDR3 region has the DNA TGTGCCAGTAGTAGGGACTCTGTAGCGGCTTTCTTT. The gene calls are TRBV19 and TRBJ1-1; TRBD1 might be the D (5 bases). Looked up from germline, CDR1 is LNHDA and CDR2 is SQIVND (reference sequence). Trimming stripped 4 bases from V and 11 bases from J, with 14 bases between. The CDR3 runs 12 residues.

The chain joins TRBV18 to TRBJ1-1; 7 bases map to TRBD1. Germline values: CDR1 KGHSH, CDR2 LQKENI. V dropped 6 bases and J dropped 6; count of bases not matched to a gene: 13. The CDR3 sequence is 15 residues long. The CDR3 coding sequence is TGTGCCAGCTCCCCGGGACAGACTATTGGGGCTGAAGCTTTCTTT. It is translated as CASSPGQTIGAEAFF.

Only one count was recorded for this clone. V usage is TRBV14 and J usage is TRBJ2-5, with 7 bases matching TRBD2. The J segment lost 3 bases and the V segment lost 4 bases, leaving 2 bases of the junction unmatched. CDR3 length equals 13 residues. The V gene's germline CDR1 is SGHDN and CDR2 FVKESK. The CDR3 is CASSRAGEETQYF. DNA for the CDR3: TGTGCCAGCAGCCGGGCGGGAGAAGAGACCCAGTACTTC.

J is TRBJ2-7 and V is TRBV29-1; D is possibly TRBD2 (6 bases). This CDR3 is built from 16 residues. Germline CDR1 is SQVTM and CDR2 is ANQGSEA. V gave up 6 bases and J gave up 0 bases, with 21 bases separating them. The DNA for the CDR3 is TGCAGCGTAAATTTAGCGGAGCCCTTCAGCTCCTACGAGCAGTACTTC. Its protein product is CSVNLAEPFSSYEQYF.

This chain connects TRBV15 to TRBJ2-3; D may be TRBD2 (6 bases). Per germline, CDR1 LNHNV and CDR2 YYDKDF (reference sequence). The CDR3 extends over 14 amino acids. Trimming took off 1 base at V and 4 bases at J, with 9 bases between the two ends. The CDR3 nucleotides read TGTGCCACCAGCAGAGGGGACTTCTCAGATACGCAGTATTTT. Translated: CATSRGDFSDTQYF. The full variable domain, its missing parts supplied by reference TRBV15 and TRBJ2-3, is DAMVIQNPRYQVTQFGKPVTLSCSQTLNHNVMYWYQQKSSQAPKLLFHYYDKDFNNEADTPDNFQSRRPNTSFCFLDIRSPGLGDTAMYLCATSRGDFSDTQYFGPGTRLTVL.

This sequence joins TRBV6-5 and TRBJ2-7, with a possible D match to TRBD2 (6 bases). CDR3 length: 14 amino acids. CDR1 and CDR2 from the germline V gene are MNHEY and SVGAGI. V was cut by 2 bases and J by 5 bases, with 13 bases left in between. In DNA, the CDR3 is TGTGCCAGCAGTTACGGAGGGAGCATCCACGAGCAGTACTTC. Amino acids: CASSYGGSIHEQYF.

The rearrangement uses TRBV27 and TRBJ2-3; possible D gene TRBD1, 7 bases. Trimming left V 6 bases short and J 1 base short, with 26 bases between. The CDR3 contains 19 residues. Germline V gene data show CDR1 as MNHEY and CDR2 as SMNVEV (reference sequence). The CDR3 loop is CASRTSGGTWFIGTDTQYF. CDR3 in DNA: TGTGCCAGCAGGACCTCAGGGGGGACATGGTTTATTGGCACAGATACGCAGTATTTT.

The chain uses TRBV15 and TRBJ2-5; no firm D call. This CDR3 contains 12 residues. Germline V CDR1 and CDR2: LNHNV, YYDKDF (reference sequence). Trimming cost V 2 bases and J 3 bases, with 4 bases left between them. CDR3 amino acids: CATSRTKETQYF. CDR3 nucleotides: TGTGCCACCAGCAGAACAAAAGAGACCCAGTACTTC.

The chain couples TRBV10-1 to TRBJ2-1; a weak D match, TRBD1 (6 bases). This CDR3 is built from 15 residues. V lost 2 bases to trimming and J lost 7 bases, with 15 bases between them. CDR1 and CDR2 (germline): WNHNN, SYGVQD (reference sequence). In DNA, the CDR3 is TGCGCCAGCAGTGAGCGGCAGGGGCGTATTAATGAGCAGTTCTTC. Its protein product is CASSERQGRINEQFF.

The CDR3 here is CASSPRGQGYEQYF. The CDR3 nucleotides are TGTGCCAGCAGCCCTCGGGGACAGGGATACGAGCAGTACTTC. The genes are TRBV7-9 and TRBJ2-7; 9 positions match TRBD1. With V trimmed by 5 bases and J by 4 bases, 6 bases remained unmatched. Germline CDR1 and CDR2: SEHNR and FQNEAQ (reference sequence). There are 14 residues in the CDR3.

The rearrangement joins TRBV11-2 to TRBJ2-7; no definite D call. The CDR3 consists of 11 residues. Germline-derived CDR1 and CDR2 are SGHAT and FQNNGV. V dropped 0 bases and J dropped 12 bases, with 9 bases sitting between them. Here the CDR3 reads CASSLDLVRYF. In DNA, the CDR3 is TGTGCCAGCAGCTTAGATCTTGTCAGGTACTTC.

The DNA of the CDR3 is TGTGCCAGCAGCTTAGTTAAACTCAGCAATCAGCCCCAGCATTTT. It specifies CASSLVKLSNQPQHF. The V gene is TRBV7-2, the J gene TRBJ1-5; D gene unclear. V lost 1 base, J lost 1 base, and 8 bases lay in between. The germline gives CDR1 SGHTA, CDR2 FQGNSA. This CDR3 has 15 residues. Based on the CDR3 plus reference TRBV7-2 and TRBJ1-5, the full variable domain is GAGVSQSPSNKVTEKGKDVELRCDPISGHTALYWYRQSLGQGLEFLIYFQGNSAPDKSGLPSDRFSAERTGGSVSTLTIQRTQQEDSAVYLCASSLVKLSNQPQHFGDGTRLSIL.

This chain links TRBV18 with TRBJ1-2; unclear D gene. V shed 5 bases and J shed 3 bases, with 10 bases lying between them. CDR3 size: 13 residues. CDR1 KGHSH and CDR2 LQKENI come from the germline V gene. The CDR3: CASSKDTDYGYTF. The CDR3 nucleotides are TGTGCCAGCTCAAAAGACACAGACTATGGCTACACCTTC. Complete variable domain (other parts from reference TRBV18 and TRBJ1-2): NAGVMQNPRHLVRRRGQEARLRCSPMKGHSHVYWYRQLPEEGLKFMVYLQKENIIDESGMPKERFSAEFPKEGPSILRIQQVVRGDSAAYFCASSKDTDYGYTFGSGTRLTVV.

There are a few counts of this clone. J is TRBJ2-7 and V is TRBV4-2; D not certain. Germline-derived CDR1 and CDR2 are LGHNA and YNFKEQ. The CDR3 is 13 residues long. V lost 0 bases to trimming and J lost 6 bases, with 9 bases between them. The CDR3 nucleotides read TGTGCCAGCAGCCAAGAGCCGAGGATCGAGCAGTACTTC. Translated, it gives CASSQEPRIEQYF.

The chain is built from TRBV2 and TRBJ1-3; maybe TRBD1 (6 bases). The CDR3 contains 15 residues. Germline V CDR1 and CDR2: SNHLY, FYNNEI. The ends were cut back, 7 bases at V and 0 bases at J, with 13 bases in the middle. The CDR3 protein is CASIRDKSSGNTIYF. The CDR3, as DNA: TGTGCCAGCATCCGGGACAAGAGCTCTGGAAACACCATATATTTT.

The gene calls are TRBV28 and TRBJ2-5, with 11 bases lining up with TRBD2. The germline V gene encodes CDR1 MDHEN and CDR2 SYDVKM. V was clipped by 3 bases and J by 2 bases; unmatched bases: 2. CDR3 length equals 15 residues. The CDR3 protein is CASSFLAGGQETQYF. CDR3 coding DNA: TGTGCCAGCAGTTTCCTAGCGGGAGGACAAGAGACCCAGTACTTC.

This clone came up once. The chain carries TRBV29-1 and TRBJ2-1; a weak D match, TRBD1 (5 bases). Per the germline V gene, CDR1 is SQVTM and CDR2 is ANQGSEA. Trimming removed 1 base from V and 8 bases from J, with 18 bases in between. The CDR3 consists of 15 residues. The CDR3 here is CSVEGGRARLYEQFF. CDR3 nucleotides: TGCAGCGTTGAAGGGGGCCGGGCTCGCCTCTATGAGCAGTTCTTC.

This rearrangement joins TRBV19 to TRBJ2-2; D gene uncertain. V was pared by 5 bases and J by 10 bases, with 20 bases between. CDR1 is LNHDA, CDR2 SQIVND, per germline (reference sequence). The CDR3 runs to 15 residues. The chain's CDR3 is CASSLRVLFSEELFF. The CDR3, as DNA: TGTGCCAGTAGTCTCCGGGTCCTTTTCTCGGAGGAGCTGTTTTTT.

The CDR3 DNA sequence: TGTGCCAGCTCAATGTCCGGGTCCTACGAGCAGTACTTC. Protein sequence: CASSMSGSYEQYF. V usage is TRBV18 and J usage is TRBJ2-7, with D unclear. V lost 5 bases and J lost 1, with 9 bases in between. Germline V gene lookup returns CDR1 KGHSH and CDR2 LQKENI. The CDR3 length is 13 residues.

The V and J genes are TRBV4-1 and TRBJ2-7; 13 bases map to TRBD2. Germline V lookup: CDR1 MGHRA, CDR2 YSYEKL. V lost 4 bases to trimming and J lost 2 bases; unmatched junction nucleotides: 2. CDR3 length: 15 amino acids. The CDR3 reads CASSPGLAGAYEQYF. DNA of the CDR3: TGCGCCAGCAGCCCCGGACTAGCGGGAGCCTACGAGCAGTACTTC.

This clone was detected a few times. The genes are TRBV5-1 and TRBJ2-3; TRBD2 agrees at 15 bases. CDR3 length: 17 residues. V trimming: 4 bases; J trimming: 2 bases; junction bases outside the gene matches: 5. Germline V gene sequence: CDR1 SGHRS, CDR2 YFSETQ. The CDR3 DNA is TGCGCCAGCAGCCGCGGGACTAGCGGGAGGAACACAGATACGCAGTATTTT. This codes for CASSRGTSGRNTDTQYF. The full variable domain, with the rest looked up from reference TRBV5-1 and TRBJ2-3, is KAGVTQTPRYLIKTRGQQVTLSCSPISGHRSVSWYQQTPGQGLQFLFEYFSETQRNKGNFPGRFSGRQFSNSRSEMNVSTLELGDSALYLCASSRGTSGRNTDTQYFGPGTRLTVL.

This clone was detected only a few times. The V call is TRBV7-6, the J call TRBJ2-2; D is perhaps TRBD2 (6 bases). This CDR3 spans 15 amino acids. V was cut by 1 base and J by 4 bases, with 10 bases left in between. The germline V gene has CDR1 SGHVS and CDR2 FNYEAQ. The CDR3 DNA reads as TGTGCCAGCAGCTTAGTCGGGAGCGGCACCGGGGAGCTGTTTTTT. This translates into CASSLVGSGTGELFF.

This chain uses TRBV5-1 with TRBJ2-1, with D possibly TRBD2 on 6 matching bases. This CDR3 spans 14 amino acids. With 7 bases removed from V and 6 bases from J, the gap between germline ends came to 17 bases. Looked up from germline, CDR1 is SGHRS and CDR2 is YFSETQ. CDR3 region: CASAVGRPINEQFF. The CDR3 region has the DNA TGCGCCAGCGCAGTGGGGAGGCCCATCAATGAGCAGTTCTTC.

This sequence joins TRBV11-3 and TRBJ2-1; TRBD2 might be the D (6 bases). CDR1 and CDR2 (germline): SGHNT, YENEEA. V was pared by 3 bases and J by 10 bases, with 7 bases between. The CDR3 totals 11 residues. The CDR3: CASSFAGEQFF. The CDR3 nucleotides read TGTGCCAGCAGCTTTGCGGGAGAGCAGTTCTTC.